These 30 T cell receptor beta chains share one sample of origin, sequenced in a study of T cell responses to AZD1222 COVID-19 vaccine. The repertoire was sequenced with immunoSEQ multiplex PCR; TCRdb's copy has only in-frame clones and lacks some. The repertoire holds approximately 94,000 clones, roughly 90% seen once, with under 2% in the top ten. The specimen comprised peripheral blood, sampled on day 0 of AZD1222 vaccination. These TCRs come from an adult in good health.

The rearrangement joins TRBV9 to TRBJ1-5; D not certain. CDR3 length: 14 amino acids. Germline lookup yields CDR1 SGDLS and CDR2 YYNGEE. Trimming left V 4 bases short and J 0 bases short, with 8 bases between. For the CDR3, the DNA is TGTGCCAGCAGCCGCGGGGTTAGCAATCAGCCCCAGCATTTT. Translated, it gives CASSRGVSNQPQHF.

The J gene is TRBJ2-1, the V gene TRBV3-1 (or the pseudogene TRBV3-2), with 10 bases matching TRBD2. Germline values: CDR1 LGHDT, CDR2 YNNKEL (reference sequence). CDR3 length equals 15 residues. Losses at the gene ends were 5 bases for V and 5 bases for J; bases not matched to a gene: 6. The CDR3 nucleotides read TGTGCCAGCAGCGGACGGACTAGCGGAAACAATGAGCAGTTCTTC. Translating gives CASSGRTSGNNEQFF.

This sequence joins TRBV16 and TRBJ1-2, with D uncertain. The germline V gene encodes CDR1 KGHSY and CDR2 FQNENV. CDR3 length: 14 residues. Trimming took off 0 bases at V and 4 bases at J, with 9 bases between the two ends. The CDR3, as DNA: TGTGCCAGCAGCCAATCCCACAGACTCTATGGCTACACCTTC. This gives the protein CASSQSHRLYGYTF.

The V call is TRBV7-2, the J call TRBJ1-1; unclear D gene. Germline CDR1 and CDR2: SGHTA and FQGNSA. The CDR3 has 14 residues. Trimming shortened V by 1 base and J by 2 bases, and 8 bases separated the two germline ends. The CDR3 here is CASSLGWGNTEAFF. The CDR3 nucleotides are TGTGCCAGCAGCTTAGGATGGGGAAACACTGAAGCTTTCTTT.

The chain has TRBV11-1 and TRBJ2-1; the D gene is possibly TRBD1 (6 bases). The CDR3 totals 15 residues. Trimming left V 6 bases short and J 3 bases short, with 15 bases between. The germline V gene has CDR1 SGHAT and CDR2 FQDESV (reference sequence). The CDR3 coding sequence is TGTGCCAGCAGTTCTGGGGGACAATACTACAATGAGCAGTTCTTC. Amino acids: CASSSGGQYYNEQFF.

CDR3 bases: TGTGCCAGCAGCCCTAATCTGACAGGGAAGGGGAACACTGAAGCTTTCTTT. The encoded protein is CASSPNLTGKGNTEAFF. The rearrangement links TRBV7-3 to TRBJ1-1; TRBD1 aligns across 7 bases. The germline V gene encodes CDR1 SGHTA and CDR2 FQGTGA. Losses at the gene ends were 5 bases for V and 1 base for J; bases not matched to a gene: 13. The CDR3 is 17 amino acids.

The rearrangement links TRBV28 to TRBJ1-2; D not resolved. The V end lost 6 bases, the J end lost 4 bases, and 15 bases lay between the germline ends. Germline lookup yields CDR1 MDHEN and CDR2 SYDVKM. The CDR3 extends over 14 amino acids. CDR3 sequence: CASRRTDGIYGYTF. The CDR3 bases are TGTGCCAGCAGACGTACCGACGGAATCTATGGCTACACCTTC.

This chain connects TRBV7-2 to TRBJ2-1; TRBD2 matches at 7 bases. The CDR3 has 17 amino acids. V was pared by 4 bases and J by 0 bases, with 9 bases of the junction left unmatched. Germline lookup yields CDR1 SGHTA and CDR2 FQGNSA. The CDR3 spells CASSSLRRTSSYNEQFF. The CDR3 DNA reads TGTGCCAGCAGCTCCCTCCGAAGGACTAGCTCCTACAATGAGCAGTTCTTC.

This clone appeared a few times. The CDR3 nucleotides are TGTGCCAGCAGTTACCCGGGACTAGCGAGGGAGCAGTACTTC. Translation gives CASSYPGLAREQYF. The chain uses TRBV6-2 or TRBV6-3 and TRBJ2-7; 10 bases match TRBD2. Unmatched junction bases numbered 5, after V lost 2 bases and J lost 7 bases. Germline V gives CDR1 MNHEY, CDR2 SVGEGT. This CDR3 is 14 amino acids long.

The chain uses TRBV12-5 and TRBJ1-2; D unresolved. Germline lookup yields CDR1 LGHNT and CDR2 FRNRAP. V lost 3 bases to trimming and J lost 7 bases, with 9 bases between them. This CDR3 is 12 amino acids long. CDR3 loop: CASGFVGSGYTF. Here the CDR3 DNA reads TGTGCTAGTGGTTTCGTAGGGTCTGGCTACACCTTC.

This clone was detected once. This rearrangement joins TRBV30 to TRBJ2-5; D ambiguous. Germline V gene sequence: CDR1 GTSNPN, CDR2 SVGIG (reference sequence). The V gene lost 1 base and the J gene lost 0 bases, with 6 bases spanning the gap. The CDR3 spans 13 residues. The CDR3, as DNA: TGTGCCTGGAGTGCCGTCGACCAAGAGACCCAGTACTTC. Protein product: CAWSAVDQETQYF.

This chain uses TRBV4-3 with TRBJ1-5; D not resolved. V dropped 3 bases and J dropped 5 bases, with 8 bases sitting between them. This CDR3 has 13 residues. Germline CDR1 LGHNA, CDR2 YSLEER. CDR3 region: CASSQGRDQPQHF. CDR3 coding DNA: TGCGCCAGCAGCCAGGGCCGAGATCAGCCCCAGCATTTT.

V is TRBV5-4 and J is TRBJ2-7; 7 bases match TRBD1. The germline gives CDR1 SGHNT, CDR2 YYREEE (reference sequence). The V and J ends lost 4 bases and 4 bases, in that order; junction bases with no gene match: 11. The CDR3 is made up of 15 amino acids. This CDR3 reads CASSPSPGQTYEQYF. The CDR3 region has the DNA TGTGCCAGCAGCCCAAGTCCGGGACAGACTTACGAGCAGTACTTC.

This chain links TRBV28 with TRBJ2-2; D gene unclear. The germline V and J ends were trimmed by 5 bases and 6 bases, with 16 bases remaining between them. This CDR3 has 15 residues. The germline V gene encodes CDR1 MDHEN and CDR2 SYDVKM. For the CDR3, the DNA is TGTGCCAGCAGTCCCGTCATCAGAGGAGCCGGGGAGCTGTTTTTT. Its translation is CASSPVIRGAGELFF.

This chain joins TRBV5-8 and TRBJ1-6; TRBD1 is a possible D gene (5 bases). The CDR3 is 14 amino acids. Germline V gives CDR1 SGHTS, CDR2 YDEGEE. With 4 bases removed from V and 10 bases from J, the gap between germline ends came to 15 bases. Here the CDR3 DNA reads TGTGCCAGCAGCCTACGGGGGGACGGATCACCCCTCCACTTT. Protein: CASSLRGDGSPLHF.

The V gene is TRBV5-8, the J gene TRBJ2-2, with 10 bases fitting TRBD1. The germline V gene encodes CDR1 SGHTS and CDR2 YDEGEE. With V trimmed by 1 base and J by 7 bases, 4 bases remained unmatched. The CDR3 has 15 residues. As DNA, the CDR3 is TGTGCCAGCAGCTTGATGGGACAGGGGATCGGGGAGCTGTTTTTT. Protein: CASSLMGQGIGELFF. Combining the CDR3 with reference TRBV5-8 and TRBJ2-2 gives the whole variable domain EAGVTQSPTHLIKTRGQQATLRCSPISGHTSVYWYQQALGLGLQFLLWYDEGEERNRGNFPPRFSGRQFPNYSSELNVNALELEDSALYLCASSLMGQGIGELFFGEGSRLTVL.

The rearrangement uses TRBV27 and TRBJ1-2; 8 bases agree with TRBD1. Trimming cost V 3 bases and J 8 bases; bases outside gene matches: 8. Germline V gene sequence: CDR1 MNHEY, CDR2 SMNVEV (reference sequence). The length of the CDR3 is 14 residues. The CDR3 loop is CASSFYQGAGGYTF. CDR3 bases: TGTGCCAGCAGTTTCTACCAGGGGGCGGGCGGCTACACCTTC.

The chain links TRBV6-2 or TRBV6-3 to TRBJ2-5; 10 bases map to TRBD2. Looked up from germline, CDR1 is MNHEY and CDR2 is SVGEGT. The length of the CDR3 is 18 residues. After removal of 2 bases from V and 4 bases from J, the junction contained 13 bases not matched to a gene. The CDR3 loop is CASSYQGAGGPVPETQYF. As DNA, the CDR3 is TGTGCCAGCAGTTACCAGGGAGCGGGAGGGCCGGTCCCAGAGACCCAGTACTTC.

This clone has just a few counts. The chain couples TRBV19 to TRBJ1-5, with TRBD1 matching over 7 bases. This CDR3 is 14 amino acids long. Germline CDR1 is LNHDA and CDR2 is SQIVND (reference sequence). J lost 4 bases, V lost 6 bases, and 6 bases had no gene match. The CDR3 protein is CASRKQGRNQPQHF. The CDR3 bases are TGTGCCAGTAGGAAACAGGGGAGAAATCAGCCCCAGCATTTT.

The rearrangement uses TRBV5-4 and TRBJ2-2; possibly TRBD1 for D (6 bases). V shed 4 bases and J shed 5 bases, with 9 bases lying between them. The CDR3 is 13 residues long. Germline lookup yields CDR1 SGHNT and CDR2 YYREEE (reference sequence). As DNA, the CDR3 is TGTGCCAGCAGCGTAGACAGGACCGGGGAGCTGTTTTTT. Encoded protein: CASSVDRTGELFF.

The chain employs TRBV19 and TRBJ2-1; the match to TRBD1 covers 9 bases. V shed 6 bases and J 1 base; nucleotides not matched to a gene: 4. The CDR3 has 15 amino acids. Germline V gene sequence: CDR1 LNHDA, CDR2 SQIVND (reference sequence). The CDR3: CASRPQGASYNEQFF. CDR3 sequence (DNA): TGTGCCAGTAGACCACAGGGGGCGTCCTACAATGAGCAGTTCTTC.

V usage is TRBV24-1 and J usage is TRBJ2-1; 7 bases fit TRBD1. Germline CDR1 reads KGHDR; CDR2 reads SFDVKD. V lost 7 bases to trimming and J lost 7 bases; unmatched junction nucleotides: 3. There are 12 residues in the CDR3. DNA for the CDR3: TGTGCCACCAGGGGACAGCTAAATGAGCAGTTCTTC. It translates to CATRGQLNEQFF.

The chain carries TRBV7-9 and TRBJ1-2; TRBD1 aligns across 7 bases. The J segment lost 8 bases and the V segment lost 5 bases, leaving 14 bases of the junction unmatched. Germline V lookup: CDR1 SEHNR, CDR2 FQNEAQ (reference sequence). The CDR3 runs to 15 residues. In nucleotides, the CDR3 is TGTGCCAGCAGCGTTATAACCTCCGGGACAGAGGGCTACACCTTC. Encoded protein: CASSVITSGTEGYTF.

V gene TRBV7-2 combines with J gene TRBJ2-7; D is unclear. This CDR3 is built from 14 residues. Germline values: CDR1 SGHTA, CDR2 FQGNSA. The V gene lost 1 base and the J gene lost 5 bases, with 12 bases spanning the gap. The CDR3 reads CASSLGYQRNEQYF. The CDR3 DNA follows: TGTGCCAGCAGCTTAGGTTATCAGAGGAACGAGCAGTACTTC.

The chain carries TRBV5-1 and TRBJ2-7, with 8 bases aligning to TRBD2. V dropped 5 bases and J dropped 0; count of bases not matched to a gene: 4. The CDR3 runs 14 residues. Looked up from germline, CDR1 is SGHRS and CDR2 is YFSETQ. The CDR3 DNA is TGCGCCAGCAGACCGGGAGGGGGCTCCTACGAGCAGTACTTC. Translation gives CASRPGGGSYEQYF.

The gene calls are TRBV7-6 and TRBJ2-6; no clear D. This CDR3 is 15 amino acids long. Germline V CDR1 and CDR2: SGHVS, FNYEAQ. V was clipped by 2 bases and J by 0 bases, with 5 bases between them. CDR3 residues: CASSLPVSGANVLTF. DNA for the CDR3: TGTGCCAGCAGCTTACCAGTCTCTGGGGCCAACGTCCTGACTTTC.

The chain recombines TRBV6-5 with TRBJ2-7; D is ambiguous. The V gene's germline CDR1 is MNHEY and CDR2 SVGAGI. V dropped 8 bases and J dropped 1 base, with 12 bases sitting between them. This CDR3 has 13 residues. Here the CDR3 DNA reads TGTGCCAGCGGCGGTTCGACGTCCTACGAGCAGTACTTC. Encoded protein: CASGGSTSYEQYF.

This clone showed up many times. The chain combines TRBV19 with TRBJ1-2, with 8 nucleotides matching TRBD1. V lost 9 bases and J lost 5; bases outside the gene matches: 8. CDR1 is LNHDA and CDR2 is SQIVND in the germline V gene (reference sequence). The CDR3 runs to 13 residues. In DNA, the CDR3 is TGTGCCAGCTACGACAGGGGACGGTATGGCTACACCTTC. Amino acid sequence: CASYDRGRYGYTF.

The rearrangement joins TRBV11-2 to TRBJ2-7; 9 bases are shared with TRBD2. Germline V lookup: CDR1 SGHAT, CDR2 FQNNGV. The CDR3 runs to 15 residues. The junction had 4 bases not matched to a gene; V was cut back by 0 bases and J by 4 bases. The CDR3 loop is CASSLDSGGFYEQYF. Here the CDR3 DNA reads TGTGCCAGCAGCTTAGATAGCGGGGGCTTTTACGAGCAGTACTTC. The variable domain in full, completed from reference TRBV11-2 and TRBJ2-7, reads EAGVAQSPRYKIIEKRQSVAFWCNPISGHATLYWYQQILGQGPKLLIQFQNNGVVDDSQLPKDRFSAERLKGVDSTLKIQPAKLEDSAVYLCASSLDSGGFYEQYFGPGTRLTVT.

With respect to this clone: Germline is not matched at one junction end, which may reflect a read error. The CDR3 DNA follows: TGCGCCAGCAGCCAGGCAACCGGGACAGGGGGCGGTCGTTACTTC. It yields the protein CASSQATGTGGGRYF. V and J are TRBV5-1 and TRBJ1-2; 12 bases are a match to TRBD1. The CDR3 contains 15 residues. Germline V gives CDR1 SGHRS, CDR2 YFSETQ.